The next 5 T cell receptor beta chains were all read from a single sample in a study of OX40 agonist ivuxolimab in advanced cancers. Data came from immunoSEQ multiplex PCR; TCRdb stores just in-frame clones and leaves some out. In the table there are more than 45,000 clones, 70% to 90% of which are singletons. The starting material was CD4+ or CD8+ T cells sorted from blood, obtained in a trial of the OX40 agonist ivuxolimab. All receptors derive from an adult with an advanced solid tumor such as melanoma, head and neck, liver or kidney cancer.

The genes are TRBV11-3 and TRBJ2-1, with 13 bases aligning to TRBD2. Germline assignment: CDR1 SGHNT and CDR2 YENEEA. CDR3 length: 18 amino acids. The trim removed 2 bases at V and 10 bases at J, leaving 14 bases unmatched. This CDR3 is CASSLFGLAGASSFEQFF. CDR3 DNA: TGTGCCAGCAGCTTATTCGGACTAGCGGGGGCCTCATCTTTCGAGCAGTTCTTC.

The chain has TRBV7-7 and TRBJ2-2; D possibly corresponds to TRBD2 (5 bases). Per germline, CDR1 SSHAT and CDR2 FNYEAQ (reference sequence). The CDR3 length is 15 residues. The V gene lost 0 bases and the J gene lost 5 bases, with 10 bases spanning the gap. The CDR3 loop is CASSLATTRTGELFF. CDR3 nucleotides: TGTGCCAGCAGCTTAGCAACAACTAGAACCGGGGAGCTGTTTTTT.

V gene TRBV10-2 combines with J gene TRBJ1-3, with D perhaps TRBD1 (5 bases). The germline V gene encodes CDR1 WSHSY and CDR2 SAAADI. This CDR3 has 18 residues. V was cut by 0 bases and J by 0 bases, with 15 bases left in between. The CDR3 bases are TGCGCCAGCAGTGAGTCGAAATTAAGGGGTAGCTCTGGAAACACCATATATTTT. Protein: CASSESKLRGSSGNTIYF.

The V call is TRBV10-3, the J call TRBJ2-1, with 8 positions matching TRBD2. V shed 0 bases, J shed 10 bases, and the junction held 11 bases outside the gene matches. The CDR3 covers 16 residues. Germline CDR1 and CDR2: ENHRY and SYGVKD. In nucleotides, the CDR3 is TGTGCCATCAGTGAGTCAGGGGCGGGGGGCCGAGTGGAGCAGTTCTTC. It encodes CAISESGAGGRVEQFF.

The chain combines TRBV6-1 with TRBJ1-2, with 9 nucleotides matching TRBD1. The CDR3 length is 14 residues. CDR1 and CDR2 (germline): MNHNS, SASEGT. V was pared by 6 bases and J by 8 bases, with 10 bases of the junction left unmatched. The CDR3 nucleotides are TGTGCCAGCAGGCGGACAGGGGAGGTGCAAGGCTACACCTTC. It encodes CASRRTGEVQGYTF.